The clone carrying this T cell receptor (beta chain) has ten or more counts. This specimen comes from a study of T-cell reconstitution after alpha-beta-depleted transplantation in children. Preparation of the TCRbeta library used unique molecular identifiers. TCRdb used MiXCR to reprocess the PCR reads, holding one entry per CDR3 protein. The sample shows about 91,000 distinct CDR3 sequences, 6.5% to 8.5% of them seen only once. Germline V gene data show CDR1 as KGHSH and CDR2 as LQKENI. The length of the CDR3 is 16 residues. Trimming shortened V by 3 bases and J by 10 bases, and 22 bases separated the two germline ends.

The chain has TRBV18 and TRBJ2-1; D may correspond to TRBD1 or TRBD2 (5 bases each). The sequence came from a human donor who donated a stem cell graft to a child with congenital amegakaryocytic thrombocytopenia. The material sequenced was PBMCs from the stem cell graft donor, taken from the stem cell graft. CDR3 sequence: CASSPTGTASPREQFF. The CDR3, as DNA: TGTGCCAGCTCACCCACCGGGACGGCTAGCCCAAGGGAGCAGTTCTTC.